Following are 8 T cell receptor beta chains from one sample sequenced in a study of blood T cells in healthy people across ages. A second PCR, run for roughly 7 to 11 cycles, used a sample-barcoded 5' primer plus a J-beta primer mix. MiXCR, applied by TCRdb to the 5' RACE reads, yields one record per CDR3 protein. This table has fewer than 1,200,000 distinct CDR3 sequences, 20% to 25% appearing once. These same records also appear under a second study, on T cells of mothers and their children.

The sequencing sample was made of blood. The receptors stem from a girl aged 2 to 9 in good health.

Notes on this clonotype: An end of the junction differs from the germline gene, which may be a read error. The genes are TRBV2 and TRBJ1-1; perhaps TRBD1 as D (6 bases). Germline V gene lookup returns CDR1 SNHLY and CDR2 FYNNEI. The CDR3 contains 12 residues. CDR3 region: CASNRVDTGAFF. The DNA of the CDR3 is TGTGCCAGCAACAGGGTGGACACTGGAGCTTTCTTT.

Turning to this clonotype: This sequence may be a read error, since a much larger clone differs from it by one base. The V and J genes are TRBV27 and TRBJ2-7; D is possibly TRBD1 (5 bases). The CDR3 has 11 amino acids. CDR1 and CDR2 (germline): MNHEY, SMNVEV (reference sequence). The DNA for the CDR3 is TGCGCCAGCATGCAGGGCTACGAGCAGTACTTC. Encoded protein: CASMQGYEQYF.

V is TRBV9 and J is TRBJ2-3; TRBD2 matches at 8 bases. Germline V gives CDR1 SGDLS, CDR2 YYNGEE. This CDR3 contains 15 residues. The ends lost 3 bases at V and 5 bases at J; junction bases unmatched: 8. The CDR3 coding sequence is TGTGCCAGCAGCGATGGGACTAGTGGTGGAGATACGCAGTATTTT. Its protein product is CASSDGTSGGDTQYF.

The chain employs TRBV20-1 and TRBJ2-2; D not certain. The CDR3 contains 13 residues. V lost 1 base and J lost 6, with 9 bases in between. Germline CDR1 and CDR2: DFQATT and SNEGSKA (reference sequence). In DNA form, the CDR3 reads TGCAGTGCTAGAGGGTTGGTCCCCGGGGAGCTGTTTTTT. Translation: CSARGLVPGELFF.

This clonotype was counted only a few times. The chain carries TRBV27 and TRBJ2-1, with 7 bases identical to TRBD2. CDR3 length: 16 amino acids. Germline assignment: CDR1 MNHEY and CDR2 SMNVEV (reference sequence). With 4 bases clipped from V and 2 bases from J, the junction kept 8 bases outside the gene matches. Here the CDR3 DNA reads TGTGCCAGCAGTTCGGGAGCGGGACCGGCCTACAATGAGCAGTTCTTC. Residues: CASSSGAGPAYNEQFF.

This clonotype was observed a handful of times. The chain links TRBV12-5 to TRBJ2-1, with 9 bases identical to TRBD1. J was trimmed by 8 bases and V by 5 bases; bases with no gene match: 10. The CDR3 length is 15 residues. Germline loops: CDR1 LGHNT, CDR2 FRNRAP. This CDR3 is CASGPGQGFPYEQFF. The CDR3 DNA follows: TGTGCTAGTGGTCCTGGACAGGGGTTCCCTTATGAGCAGTTCTTC.

This clonotype appeared a few times. V usage is TRBV12-3 or TRBV12-4 and J usage is TRBJ2-5, with a tentative D call TRBD1 (6 bases). Trimming took off 4 bases at V and 5 bases at J, with 14 bases between the two ends. This CDR3 has 14 residues. The CDR3 region is CASSSQGPKETQYF. The CDR3 DNA is TGTGCCAGCAGTTCACAGGGCCCAAAGGAGACCCAGTACTTC.

The V gene is TRBV10-3, the J gene TRBJ2-3; D unresolved. This CDR3 has 15 amino acids. The germline gives CDR1 ENHRY, CDR2 SYGVKD. The V and J ends lost 2 bases and 0 bases respectively, with 9 bases between them. The CDR3 sequence is CAISEGRKSTDTQYF. CDR3 nucleotide sequence: TGTGCCATCAGTGAGGGGCGGAAAAGCACAGATACGCAGTATTTT.